This note documents a single T cell receptor (beta chain) sequence. The data were obtained in a study of blood T cell repertoires in COVID-19. Overall study: Samples representing acute and convalescent COVID-19 were sourced from the United States, Italy and Spain. In each case, the material was cDNA or gDNA derived from T cells, B-cell-depleted T cells, or PBMCs.

Recruited during active infection, patients (from Seattle) were subsequently followed longitudinally. The germline V gene encodes CDR1 MNHEY and CDR2 SMNVEV (reference sequence). This CDR3 comprises 14 residues. The J segment lost 4 bases and the V segment lost 5 bases, leaving 2 bases of the junction unmatched. In the original analysis: Using reference gene primer amplification, nucleated cell counts were estimated. Repertoires were generated with immunoSEQ multiplex PCR, while TCRdb's copy carries only in-frame clones and drops some. Clone size and V and J calls were adopted from that table, with D and trimming inferred from the DNA. The table includes fewer than 350,000 clones, roughly 90% detected once.

Sequencing input: peripheral blood. The rearrangement uses TRBV27 and TRBJ2-7; 13 bases map to TRBD2. The TCR was taken from a young woman with COVID-19, enrolled during active disease. The CDR3 nucleotides read TGTGCCAGCAGTCCGACTAGCGGGGGGTACGAGCAGTACTTC. Residues: CASSPTSGGYEQYF.